This TCR beta chain came from a study of shared clonotypes between healthy human individuals. Comment on this clone: What it recognizes is unknown.

Regarding the study as a whole: Rarefaction revealed incomplete sorted-subset sequencing despite large depth.

Produced via immunoSEQ multiplex PCR; TCRdb's table is partial and in-frame only. This table has about 2.4 million clones, 80% to 95% appearing once. Trimming took 0 bases from V and 0 from J, leaving 8 bases between them. Germline V gene sequence: CDR1 SGHTA, CDR2 FQGTGA. There are 16 residues in the CDR3. The receptor comes from a man between 18 and 29 years old in good health. Some clones in this sample may be carry-over from other donors' samples. This chain links TRBV7-3 with TRBJ2-2, with D possibly matching TRBD1 (6 bases). Sequencing used naive CD4+ T cells from PBMCs. Subset specified: CD45RA+ positively selected. The CDR3: CASSLTGTTNTGELFF. The CDR3 nucleotides are TGTGCCAGCAGCTTAACGGGGACAACGAACACCGGGGAGCTGTTTTTT.